This TCR beta chain was observed in a study of OX40 agonist ivuxolimab in advanced cancers. Regarding the study as a whole: Partial responders dosed at 0.1-3.0 mg/kg displayed clonal expansion ranking among the lowest. Averaged across samples, CD8+ T cells carried more expanded clones than CD4+ did.

CDR1 PRHDT and CDR2 FYEKMQ come from the germline V gene (reference sequence). This CDR3 spans 12 amino acids. The junction had 7 bases not matched to a gene; V was cut back by 4 bases and J by 15 bases. Profiling relied on immunoSEQ multiplex PCR, and the TCRdb table lists in-frame clones only, not all of them. This table holds roughly 65,000 clones, about 82% found once. As for this clone: Its matching antigen is unknown.

The sample here was CD4+ or CD8+ T cells sorted from blood, taken in a trial of the OX40 agonist ivuxolimab. The TCR originated in an adult with an advanced solid tumor such as melanoma, head and neck, liver or kidney cancer. J is TRBJ2-3 and V is TRBV13; 10 nucleotides align to TRBD2. The CDR3, as DNA: TGTGCCAGCAGCTCAAGCGGGAGGGCTGTATATTTT. This gives the protein CASSSSGRAVYF.